One and the same sample provided the 8 T cell receptor beta chains below, sequenced in a study of T cell changes during pregnancy in multiple sclerosis. Here immunoSEQ multiplex PCR was the method, and the copy in TCRdb shows in-frame clones only, minus some. The repertoire consists of about 100,000 clones, with 85% to 95% occurring once and the leading ten covering about 2.6%. Sequences were derived from peripheral blood, sampled in the first trimester of pregnancy. Receptors originate from a female donor with multiple sclerosis, enrolled in a pregnancy study.

The V and J genes are TRBV27 and TRBJ2-2; D remains unclear. Germline V CDR1 and CDR2: MNHEY, SMNVEV (reference sequence). The CDR3 has 13 amino acids. Trimming removed 5 bases from V and 0 bases from J, with 4 bases in between. The CDR3 reads CASSKPNTGELFF. In nucleotides, the CDR3 is TGTGCCAGCAGTAAGCCGAACACCGGGGAGCTGTTTTTT.

This chain joins TRBV29-1 and TRBJ2-1; D is possibly TRBD1 (5 bases). CDR3 length equals 12 residues. Germline V gene sequence: CDR1 SQVTM, CDR2 ANQGSEA. The V end was cut by 4 bases, the J end by 4 bases, with 8 bases between. CDR3 sequence: CSVGDSYNEQFF. The CDR3 coding sequence is TGCAGCGTTGGCGACAGTTACAATGAGCAGTTCTTC.

The CDR3 bases are TGTGCCAGCAGTTCGGCGGGGACCTCTGGAAACACCATATATTTT. Its translation is CASSSAGTSGNTIYF. The rearrangement joins TRBV27 to TRBJ1-3; a weak D match, TRBD1 (5 bases). CDR1 and CDR2 from the germline V gene are MNHEY and SMNVEV (reference sequence). Trimming pared 4 bases from V and 0 bases from J, leaving 10 bases between. The CDR3 extends over 15 amino acids.

CDR3 DNA sequence: TGTGCCAGCGCTGTGACAGGGCCGCGAGACGAGCAGTACTTC. Translation: CASAVTGPRDEQYF. The chain uses TRBV19 and TRBJ2-7; 7 bases are shared with TRBD1. Per the germline V gene, CDR1 is LNHDA and CDR2 is SQIVND (reference sequence). This CDR3 has 14 amino acids. The V and J ends lost 9 bases and 5 bases, in that order; junction bases with no gene match: 13.

The chain combines TRBV2 with TRBJ2-2, with D unresolved. Trimming stripped 8 bases from V and 3 bases from J, with 16 bases between. The CDR3 length is 15 residues. Germline values: CDR1 SNHLY, CDR2 FYNNEI. As DNA, the CDR3 is TGTGCCAGCTCGATGACTTTCGGCTACACCGGGGAGCTGTTTTTT. Amino acid sequence: CASSMTFGYTGELFF.

The J gene is TRBJ2-7, the V gene TRBV7-9; no definite D call. Germline V gene lookup returns CDR1 SEHNR and CDR2 FQNEAQ (reference sequence). V was pared by 0 bases and J by 1 base, with 7 bases between. The CDR3 has 14 amino acids. DNA of the CDR3: TGTGCCAGCAGCTTAGCTAAAACTTCCTACGAGCAGTACTTC. As protein: CASSLAKTSYEQYF.

This chain connects TRBV7-6 to TRBJ2-7; D ambiguous. The V end lost 3 bases, the J end lost 1 base, and 10 bases lay between the germline ends. In germline, CDR1 is SGHVS, CDR2 FNYEAQ. This CDR3 is built from 14 residues. The CDR3 loop reads CASSFSFNSYEQYF. The CDR3 nucleotides are TGTGCCAGCAGCTTTAGCTTCAATTCCTACGAGCAGTACTTC.

The chain joins TRBV15 to TRBJ2-6; 11 bases align to TRBD2. J gave up 0 bases and V 1 base, and 5 bases lay outside the gene matches. CDR3 size: 19 residues. Germline-derived CDR1 and CDR2 are LNHNV and YYDKDF (reference sequence). The CDR3 region has the DNA TGTGCCACCAGCAGAGGTTTGGGACTAGCGGACTCTGGGGCCAACGTCCTGACTTTC. Amino acids: CATSRGLGLADSGANVLTF.